The 21 T cell receptor beta chains presented below share a single source sample, sequenced in a study of metastatic and nonmetastatic thyroid tumors. Via MiXCR, TCRdb re-called the PCR reads. The repertoire has under 4,000 clones, under 25% of them found once; the top ten carry 8.2%. Among the patients, none had received any treatment before thyroid surgery. The sequencing input was tumor tissue. The source of these receptors is a female donor with papillary thyroid cancer or a benign thyroid nodule (not recorded which). Some clones in this sample may be carry-over from other donors' samples.

This clone turned up a few times. The chain has TRBV10-2 and TRBJ2-1, with a weak D call TRBD1 (5 bases). V was shortened by 0 bases and J by 9 bases, with 6 bases between the two germline ends. The CDR3 contains 12 residues. Germline V gene sequence: CDR1 WSHSY, CDR2 SAAADI. The DNA of the CDR3 is TGCGCCAGCAGTGAGTCAAGGGGTGAGCAGTTCTTC. The encoded protein is CASSESRGEQFF.

At least ten counts were recorded for this clone. A read error may explain this, as a much larger clone is one base away. The same CDR3 can be traced to other DNA sequences in this sample. The chain is built from TRBV5-1 and TRBJ2-3; TRBD2 matches at 12 bases. The CDR3 is 16 amino acids. Germline CDR1 SGHRS, CDR2 YFSETQ. CDR3 residues: CASGFLGTSGTDTQYF. The DNA of the CDR3 is TGCGCCAGCGGCTTTTTGGGGACTAGCGGGACAGATACGCAGTATTTT.

By its share, this clone is large (0.1 to 1%). The gene calls are TRBV5-1 and TRBJ1-2; possible D gene TRBD1, 5 bases. V gave up 1 base and J gave up 8 bases, with 9 bases separating them. Germline CDR1 reads SGHRS; CDR2 reads YFSETQ. This CDR3 comprises 12 residues. In nucleotides, the CDR3 is TGCGCCAGCAGCTTGAAGACAGACGGCTACACCTTC. It is translated as CASSLKTDGYTF.

There are a few counts of this clone. CDR3 amino acids: CASSYAATGPGEQYF. The CDR3 DNA reads TGTGCCAGCAGTTACGCCGCGACAGGGCCGGGCGAGCAGTACTTC. The V and J genes are TRBV27 and TRBJ2-7, with 7 nucleotides matching TRBD1. Germline CDR1 is MNHEY and CDR2 is SMNVEV (reference sequence). With V trimmed by 4 bases and J by 6 bases, 12 bases remained unmatched. The length of the CDR3 is 15 residues.

This clone is judged medium-sized. The chain is built from TRBV11-3 and TRBJ1-2; D not resolved. Germline loops: CDR1 SGHNT, CDR2 YENEEA. With 0 bases removed from V and 8 bases from J, the gap between germline ends came to 10 bases. CDR3 length equals 13 residues. The CDR3 loop is CASSLDRLTGYTF. CDR3 sequence (DNA): TGTGCCAGCAGCTTAGATCGTCTTACGGGCTACACCTTC.

This clone is medium-sized by share. This sequence joins TRBV20-1 and TRBJ2-5, with TRBD2 identical over 8 bases. The length of the CDR3 is 15 residues. V was pared by 0 bases and J by 5 bases, with 8 bases of the junction left unmatched. CDR1 is DFQATT and CDR2 is SNEGSKA in the germline V gene (reference sequence). The CDR3 nucleotides read TGCAGTGCTAGAGATTCCCAGAGCGGGAGTGAGACCCAGTACTTC. Translating gives CSARDSQSGSETQYF.

This clone has only a few counts. This sequence joins TRBV24-1 and TRBJ2-2; D call uncertain. Germline CDR1 and CDR2: KGHDR and SFDVKD. This CDR3 is 13 amino acids long. Trimming shortened V by 12 bases and J by 7 bases, and 17 bases separated the two germline ends. DNA of the CDR3: TGTGCCTCTGGCCTCTCTCGGAACGGGGAGCTGTTTTTT. Its protein is CASGLSRNGELFF.

This clone has more than one count but fewer than ten. V usage is TRBV2 and J usage is TRBJ1-5; D might be TRBD1 (5 bases). CDR1 is SNHLY, CDR2 FYNNEI, per germline. V shed 7 bases and J shed 2 bases, with 12 bases lying between them. There are 14 residues in the CDR3. The CDR3 region is CASTAGVGNQPQHF. CDR3 sequence (DNA): TGTGCCAGCACAGCGGGGGTTGGCAATCAGCCCCAGCATTTT.

The V call is TRBV5-1, the J call TRBJ2-3, with 7 bases identical to TRBD1. The CDR3 is 14 residues long. Germline CDR1 and CDR2: SGHRS and YFSETQ. V dropped 3 bases and J dropped 2; count of bases not matched to a gene: 3. CDR3 sequence: CASSWGQITDTQYF. CDR3 in DNA: TGCGCCAGCAGCTGGGGACAGATCACAGATACGCAGTATTTT.

This clone was seen a few times. This chain connects TRBV28 to TRBJ1-6; the D gene is possibly TRBD1 (5 bases). CDR3 length: 15 amino acids. CDR1 is MDHEN, CDR2 SYDVKM, per germline. Trimming cost V 7 bases and J 7 bases, with 17 bases left between them. CDR3 bases: TGTGCCAGCACACTCTGGCGGGGGGGAAATTCACCCCTCCACTTT. Protein product: CASTLWRGGNSPLHF.

This clone was seen repeatedly, ten times or more. J is TRBJ2-1 and V is TRBV20-1, with D possibly TRBD2 on 5 matching bases. This CDR3 comprises 13 residues. Trimming left V 4 bases short and J 7 bases short, with 14 bases between. Germline CDR1 DFQATT, CDR2 SNEGSKA (reference sequence). As DNA, the CDR3 is TGCAGTGCTATACTAGTAGGAACTAATGAGCAGTTCTTC. Protein product: CSAILVGTNEQFF.

The chain carries TRBV28 and TRBJ2-3; 7 nucleotides align to TRBD1. Germline V gives CDR1 MDHEN, CDR2 SYDVKM. V lost 5 bases, J lost 6 bases, and 17 bases stayed unmatched. CDR3 length: 17 amino acids. In DNA form, the CDR3 reads TGTGCCAGCAGTCCATTAGATGGGACAGCGGACCGGGATACGCAGTATTTT. Translation: CASSPLDGTADRDTQYF.

V is TRBV28 and J is TRBJ2-3; TRBD2 might be the D (6 bases). This CDR3 has 14 residues. The V and J ends lost 6 bases and 2 bases respectively, with 12 bases between them. The germline V gene encodes CDR1 MDHEN and CDR2 SYDVKM. Here the CDR3 reads CASRAGRSTDTQYF. The DNA for the CDR3 is TGTGCCAGCAGGGCGGGGAGATCCACAGATACGCAGTATTTT.

V usage is TRBV3-1 and J usage is TRBJ1-5; no firm D call. CDR3 size: 15 residues. Per germline, CDR1 LGHDT and CDR2 YNNKEL (reference sequence). The V and J ends lost 3 bases and 3 bases respectively, with 12 bases between them. DNA of the CDR3: TGTGCCAGCAGCCACGGCCAAGGGTACAATCAGCCCCAGCATTTT. Amino acid sequence: CASSHGQGYNQPQHF.

This chain connects TRBV19 to TRBJ2-3; 10 bases fit TRBD2. Germline-derived CDR1 and CDR2 are LNHDA and SQIVND (reference sequence). The CDR3 runs to 14 residues. In DNA form, the CDR3 reads TGTGCAACAGCGGGAGGGGAGCTTACAGATACGCAGTATTTT. This codes for CATAGGELTDTQYF.

This clone counts as medium-sized (0.01 to 0.1%). Other nucleotide sequences from this sample produce the same CDR3. V and J are TRBV29-1 and TRBJ2-1; 7 bases agree with TRBD2. Germline values: CDR1 SQVTM, CDR2 ANQGSEA. Trimming cost V 4 bases and J 6 bases; bases outside gene matches: 15. This CDR3 region has 16 residues. For the CDR3, the DNA is TGCAGCGTTGTAGGGCTAGCGGATTCCCCTGGCAATGAGCAGTTCTTC. This gives the protein CSVVGLADSPGNEQFF.

The rearrangement uses TRBV27 and TRBJ1-3; possible D gene TRBD1, 5 bases. The germline V and J ends were trimmed by 8 bases and 4 bases, with 15 bases remaining between them. Germline V gives CDR1 MNHEY, CDR2 SMNVEV (reference sequence). The CDR3 length is 14 residues. CDR3 DNA: TGTGCCAGCGGTCTGGGGAGGACAGGAAACACCATATATTTT. As protein: CASGLGRTGNTIYF.

This clone counts as medium-sized (0.01 to 0.1%). The rearrangement uses TRBV6-1 and TRBJ1-4, with a tentative D call TRBD1 (6 bases). Per the germline V gene, CDR1 is MNHNS and CDR2 is SASEGT. CDR3 size: 14 residues. The germline V and J ends were trimmed by 6 bases and 1 base, with 9 bases remaining between them. The CDR3 spells CASRQGGTNEKLFF. The CDR3 DNA is TGTGCCAGCAGGCAAGGGGGAACTAATGAAAAACTGTTTTTT.

V usage is TRBV20-1 and J usage is TRBJ1-1, with D uncertain. V was shortened by 0 bases and J by 1 base, with 6 bases between the two germline ends. CDR3 length: 13 amino acids. CDR1 DFQATT and CDR2 SNEGSKA come from the germline V gene (reference sequence). The CDR3 bases are TGCAGTGCTAGAGATCCTTGGAACACTGAAGCTTTCTTT. The encoded protein is CSARDPWNTEAFF.

This clone came up a few times. This chain links TRBV6-4 with TRBJ1-5; 8 nucleotides align to TRBD1. Trimming at V came to 10 bases and at J to 2 bases, leaving 7 bases not matched to a gene. The CDR3 extends over 14 amino acids. Per germline, CDR1 MRHNA and CDR2 SNTAGT. The CDR3 bases are TGTGCCATCATGGCAGGGGGCGGCAATCAGCCCCAGCATTTT. Amino acids: CAIMAGGGNQPQHF.

This clone was observed at least ten times. CDR3 amino acids: CASTPGDTGRGSHYGYTF. CDR3 DNA: TGTGCCAGCACCCCGGGTGACACCGGGAGGGGTAGTCACTATGGCTACACCTTC. The J gene is TRBJ1-2, the V gene TRBV12-3 or TRBV12-4, with D maybe TRBD1 (5 bases). The V end was cut by 7 bases, the J end by 3 bases, with 27 bases between. The CDR3 sequence is 18 residues long.